This T cell receptor (beta chain) comes out of a study of cytomegalovirus exposure and HLA in healthy donors. This clone was seen only once. The antigen is undetermined. Study conclusions and caveats: Later analysis showed most CMV-associated TCR beta chains appearing HLA-restricted.

The germline gives CDR1 ENHRY, CDR2 SYGVKD. The CDR3 runs to 15 residues. V was clipped by 0 bases and J by 4 bases, with 13 bases between them. Primers included in the PCR were 60 Vbeta and 13 Jbeta primers. TCRdb keeps only in-frame clones here, not all; method: immunoSEQ multiplex PCR. The data show 85,000 to 100,000 clones, with approximately 57% seen just once and just under 6.5% held by the top ten. Sequenced: PBMCs. The chain links TRBV10-3 to TRBJ2-7, with D hard to call. The clonotype originates from a woman under 40 in good health and CMV-seronegative. CDR3: CAISESILVGYEQYF. CDR3 bases: TGTGCCATCAGTGAGTCGATTCTAGTCGGGTACGAGCAGTACTTC.